The 20 T cell receptor beta chains below all came from one sample that was sequenced in a study of blood T cell repertoires in COVID-19. The assay was immunoSEQ multiplex PCR, and TCRdb's table has in-frame clones only and misses some. The top ten clones hold 15% to 18% of a sample with around 65,000 clones, roughly 81% of them seen once. The sample comprised peripheral blood. Receptors were obtained from an elderly man with acute or convalescent COVID-19.

The rearrangement links TRBV4-2 to TRBJ2-7, with D possibly matching TRBD2 (6 bases). Trimming removed 0 bases from V and 0 bases from J, with 9 bases in between. CDR1 LGHNA and CDR2 YNFKEQ come from the germline V gene. The CDR3 runs 15 residues. CDR3 nucleotide sequence: TGTGCCAGCAGCCAAGAATCGGGGGTCTCCTACGAGCAGTACTTC. It codes for CASSQESGVSYEQYF.

This sequence joins TRBV11-3 and TRBJ2-1; 8 bases agree with TRBD2. The trim removed 2 bases at V and 12 bases at J, leaving 24 bases unmatched. The CDR3 consists of 19 residues. Germline V gene data show CDR1 as SGHNT and CDR2 as YENEEA. The CDR3 nucleotides are TGTGCCAGCAGCTTAATACTCGCAGGGCCTTTAACGGGGGGGGCTGCGCAGTTCTTC. Its protein product is CASSLILAGPLTGGAAQFF.

This clone was observed a handful of times. The rearrangement uses TRBV7-6 and TRBJ2-3; possibly TRBD1 for D (6 bases). The CDR3 is 12 residues long. V lost 4 bases to trimming and J lost 5 bases, with 7 bases between them. The germline V gene encodes CDR1 SGHVS and CDR2 FNYEAQ. This CDR3 reads CASSSRGDTQYF. CDR3 in DNA: TGTGCCAGCAGCTCCAGGGGAGATACGCAGTATTTT.

This clone was detected once. V usage is TRBV6-2 or TRBV6-3 and J usage is TRBJ2-1, with TRBD2 identical over 12 bases. This CDR3 spans 19 amino acids. Germline trimming cut 6 bases from V and 8 bases from J; bases unmatched to any gene: 20. Germline-derived CDR1 and CDR2 are MNHEY and SVGEGT. This CDR3 reads CASSPIALTSGRGSYEQFF. CDR3 DNA: TGTGCCAGCAGCCCGATCGCCTTGACTAGCGGGAGAGGTTCGTATGAGCAGTTCTTC.

The chain has TRBV6-2 or TRBV6-3 and TRBJ1-5; the D gene is possibly TRBD1 (6 bases). The CDR3 is 14 residues long. V lost 7 bases, J lost 2 bases, and 12 bases lay in between. The germline V gene encodes CDR1 MNHEY and CDR2 SVGEGT. The CDR3 DNA reads TGTGCCAGCACCCCAGCAGGGGGCAATCAGCCCCAGCATTTT. This encodes CASTPAGGNQPQHF.

There are a few counts of this clone. The chain is built from TRBV2 and TRBJ2-7; a weak D match, TRBD2 (5 bases). V dropped 7 bases and J dropped 0 bases, with 16 bases sitting between them. The CDR3 is 15 amino acids. Germline assignment: CDR1 SNHLY and CDR2 FYNNEI. CDR3 protein: CASNLPDSSSYEQYF. The CDR3 nucleotides read TGTGCCAGCAACCTCCCGGACTCGAGCTCCTACGAGCAGTACTTC.

The V and J genes are TRBV6-5 and TRBJ2-7, with a tentative D call TRBD1 (6 bases). From germline, CDR1 is MNHEY and CDR2 SVGAGI. Trimming took 8 bases from V and 4 from J, leaving 21 bases between them. CDR3 length: 15 residues. The DNA of the CDR3 is TGTGCCAGCTCCGCGGCGTACAGGGTGGGTTACGAGCAGTACTTC. Translation: CASSAAYRVGYEQYF.

The CDR3 sequence is CASSLPGGRQRNTEAFF. CDR3 in DNA: TGTGCCAGCAGCTTACCGGGGGGGAGACAGAGGAACACTGAAGCTTTCTTT. The chain is built from TRBV11-2 and TRBJ1-1, with D possibly matching TRBD1 (5 bases). CDR1 is SGHAT and CDR2 is FQNNGV in the germline V gene. Trimming left V 2 bases short and J 1 base short, with 17 bases between. The CDR3 is made up of 17 amino acids.

The chain couples TRBV24-1 to TRBJ2-5; D unclear. The V and J ends lost 0 bases and 4 bases respectively, with 14 bases between them. CDR1 and CDR2 (germline): KGHDR, SFDVKD. CDR3 size: 16 residues. The CDR3 loop reads CATSDLVSGASETQYF. CDR3 nucleotide sequence: TGTGCCACCAGTGATTTGGTGTCAGGCGCGTCAGAGACCCAGTACTTC.

The chain has TRBV5-4 and TRBJ2-3; TRBD2 aligns across 8 bases. The CDR3 runs to 16 residues. V gave up 0 bases and J gave up 2 bases; unmatched junction bases: 5. The germline CDR1 and CDR2 sequences are SGHNT and YYREEE (reference sequence). The CDR3 reads CASSLVSGATTDTQYF. Here the CDR3 DNA reads TGTGCCAGCAGCTTGGTTAGCGGGGCAACCACAGATACGCAGTATTTT.

The V and J genes are TRBV2 and TRBJ2-7; tentative D call: TRBD2 (5 bases). In germline, CDR1 is SNHLY, CDR2 FYNNEI. The CDR3 has 16 amino acids. The V and J ends lost 4 bases and 7 bases respectively, with 23 bases between them. The DNA for the CDR3 is TGTGCCAGCAGTGCATGGCGAACTAGTATGTCGGAGGAGCAGTACTTC. As protein: CASSAWRTSMSEEQYF.

The J gene is TRBJ2-3, the V gene TRBV19, with 11 bases lining up with TRBD1. V shed 3 bases and J 4 bases; nucleotides not matched to a gene: 9. The CDR3 sequence is 17 residues long. The V gene's germline CDR1 is LNHDA and CDR2 SQIVND (reference sequence). The CDR3 DNA sequence: TGTGCCAGTAGTATTGGGCTTGGGGGACAGGGGGCAGATACGCAGTATTTT. Its translation is CASSIGLGGQGADTQYF.

The chain joins TRBV6-5 to TRBJ1-3, with D hard to call. Germline values: CDR1 MNHEY, CDR2 SVGAGI. This CDR3 comprises 13 residues. Between the trimmed V and J ends, which lost 11 bases and 1 base, there was a span of 12 bases. This CDR3 is CASLAASGNTIYF. The CDR3 DNA reads as TGTGCCTCTCTTGCGGCGTCTGGAAACACCATATATTTT.

V gene TRBV6-1 combines with J gene TRBJ2-2; 8 positions match TRBD2. The CDR3 has 15 amino acids. Germline values: CDR1 MNHNS, CDR2 SASEGT. With V trimmed by 1 base and J by 4 bases, 2 bases remained unmatched. The CDR3 loop reads CASSEVAGTTGELFF. The CDR3 region has the DNA TGTGCCAGCAGTGAAGTAGCGGGGACCACCGGGGAGCTGTTTTTT.

The chain carries TRBV6-5 and TRBJ2-7; D gene unclear. Germline CDR1 MNHEY, CDR2 SVGAGI. V lost 0 bases and J lost 4, with 10 bases in between. The CDR3 is 14 amino acids. CDR3 sequence (DNA): TGTGCCAGCAGTTACTCGATCCAGTCTTACGAGCAGTACTTC. Translated: CASSYSIQSYEQYF.

CDR3 sequence (DNA): TGTGCCAGCAGCGTAGACCCAGCGGGGAGGGGCACCGGGGAGCTGTTTTTT. The encoded protein is CASSVDPAGRGTGELFF. This sequence joins TRBV9 and TRBJ2-2; 7 nucleotides line up with TRBD2. This CDR3 contains 17 residues. CDR1 is SGDLS and CDR2 is YYNGEE in the germline V gene. Trimming removed 0 bases from V and 4 bases from J; junction bases left unmatched: 9.

The gene calls are TRBV6-5 and TRBJ1-1, with D hard to call. CDR3 size: 13 residues. The V end was cut by 6 bases, the J end by 1 base, with 9 bases between. CDR1 is MNHEY, CDR2 SVGAGI, per germline. In nucleotides, the CDR3 is TGTGCCAGCAGGAGAAATTCGAACACTGAAGCTTTCTTT. It translates to CASRRNSNTEAFF.

The chain links TRBV27 to TRBJ2-1, with D tentatively TRBD2 (6 bases). Trimming removed 5 bases from V and 8 bases from J, with 22 bases in between. The CDR3 loop spans 16 amino acids. Germline values: CDR1 MNHEY, CDR2 SMNVEV (reference sequence). CDR3 amino acids: CASSIQPGLGRDEQFF. The CDR3 DNA reads TGTGCCAGCAGTATCCAGCCGGGACTCGGACGGGATGAGCAGTTCTTC.

The V gene is TRBV19, the J gene TRBJ1-5; D may be TRBD1 (5 bases). Trimming removed 2 bases at V and 3 bases at J, with 17 bases between. This CDR3 is built from 17 residues. Germline V lookup: CDR1 LNHDA, CDR2 SQIVND (reference sequence). The CDR3 sequence: CASSISHGRGVNQPQHF. The CDR3 DNA sequence: TGTGCCAGTAGTATATCGCATGGTCGGGGGGTCAATCAGCCCCAGCATTTT. Full variable domain (missing parts from reference TRBV19 and TRBJ1-5): DGGITQSPKYLFRKEGQNVTLSCEQNLNHDAMYWYRQDPGQGLRLIYYSQIVNDFQKGDIAEGYSVSREKKESFPLTVTSAQKNPTAFYLCASSISHGRGVNQPQHFGDGTRLSIL.

The chain carries TRBV18 and TRBJ1-1, with TRBD1 matching over 7 bases. The CDR3 runs 16 residues. Per germline, CDR1 KGHSH and CDR2 LQKENI. After removal of 0 bases from V and 4 bases from J, the junction contained 8 bases not matched to a gene. This CDR3 reads CASSPPFGQGGTEAFF. The CDR3 DNA follows: TGTGCCAGCTCACCACCCTTCGGGCAGGGGGGCACTGAAGCTTTCTTT.